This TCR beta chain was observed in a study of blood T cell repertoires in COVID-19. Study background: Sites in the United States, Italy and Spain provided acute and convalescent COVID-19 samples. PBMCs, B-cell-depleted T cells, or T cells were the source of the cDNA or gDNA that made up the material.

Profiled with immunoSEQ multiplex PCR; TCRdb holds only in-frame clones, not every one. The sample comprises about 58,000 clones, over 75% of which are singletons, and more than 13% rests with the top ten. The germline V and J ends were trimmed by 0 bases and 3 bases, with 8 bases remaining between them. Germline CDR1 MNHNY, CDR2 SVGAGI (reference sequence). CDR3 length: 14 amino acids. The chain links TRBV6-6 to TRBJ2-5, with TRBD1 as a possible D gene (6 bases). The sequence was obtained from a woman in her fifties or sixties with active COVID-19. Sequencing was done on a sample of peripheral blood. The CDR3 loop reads CASSYSNREETQYF. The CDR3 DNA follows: TGTGCCAGCAGTTACTCGAACAGGGAAGAGACCCAGTACTTC.